One and the same sample provided the 26 T cell receptor beta chains below, sequenced in a study of blood T cell repertoires in COVID-19 (TCRdb year 2020). Libraries were made using the immunoSEQ multiplex PCR assay. Drawn from immuneACCESS, this table holds only the in-frame rearrangements with V and J called that TCRdb kept. Clones are partly lost; checked studies trace under half to an unresolved V gene and leave the rest unexplained. For this sample there are roughly 100,000 clones; around 83% appear just once. Of the sample, 15% to 19% is held by the ten largest clones. What was sequenced was peripheral blood. These TCRs come from a woman of 80 years or more with acute or convalescent COVID-19.

The chain has TRBV5-1 and TRBJ2-3, with D uncertain. This CDR3 region has 12 residues. Trimming pared 5 bases from V and 8 bases from J, leaving 12 bases between. Germline CDR1 is SGHRS and CDR2 is YFSETQ. CDR3 sequence (DNA): TGCGCCAGCAGGACCCTAGACGGTACGCAGTATTTT. Residues: CASRTLDGTQYF.

The chain is built from TRBV24-1 and TRBJ2-1, with D tentatively TRBD2 (6 bases). Trimming shortened V by 2 bases and J by 9 bases, and 16 bases separated the two germline ends. Germline-derived CDR1 and CDR2 are KGHDR and SFDVKD. This CDR3 contains 15 residues. This chain's CDR3 is CATSDSGTASGEQFF. The CDR3, as DNA: TGTGCCACCAGTGATTCCGGGACTGCGTCTGGTGAGCAGTTCTTC.

This clone was observed many times. The chain links TRBV7-9 to TRBJ1-6; D is perhaps TRBD1 (6 bases). The germline V and J ends were trimmed by 4 bases and 7 bases, with 20 bases remaining between them. Germline V gene lookup returns CDR1 SEHNR and CDR2 FQNEAQ (reference sequence). The length of the CDR3 is 17 residues. The CDR3 sequence is CASSSTLRAGVNSPLHF. The CDR3 bases are TGTGCCAGCAGCTCCACACTTCGGGCAGGGGTAAATTCACCCCTCCACTTT.

The chain has TRBV5-1 and TRBJ1-2; TRBD1 matches at 9 bases. The germline V gene has CDR1 SGHRS and CDR2 YFSETQ. The CDR3 has 15 amino acids. V was clipped by 0 bases and J by 5 bases; unmatched bases: 5. CDR3 sequence (DNA): TGCGCCAGCAGCTTGGGACAGGGGGGATGGTATGGCTACACCTTC. It encodes CASSLGQGGWYGYTF. Filled out from reference TRBV5-1 and TRBJ1-2, the complete variable domain reads KAGVTQTPRYLIKTRGQQVTLSCSPISGHRSVSWYQQTPGQGLQFLFEYFSETQRNKGNFPGRFSGRQFSNSRSEMNVSTLELGDSALYLCASSLGQGGWYGYTFGSGTRLTVV.

This chain joins TRBV12-3 or TRBV12-4 and TRBJ2-7; 8 bases agree with TRBD2. This CDR3 comprises 13 residues. The V gene end was trimmed by 3 bases and the J gene end by 5 bases; junction bases not matched to a gene: 3. The CDR3 is CASSFGGGHEQYV. CDR3 DNA: TGTGCCAGCAGTTTCGGGGGGGGACACGAGCAGTACGTC.

The genes are TRBV6-5 and TRBJ2-2; perhaps TRBD1 as D (6 bases). V was shortened by 3 bases and J by 6 bases, with 17 bases between the two germline ends. The CDR3 covers 16 residues. CDR1 MNHEY and CDR2 SVGAGI come from the germline V gene. CDR3 amino acids: CASSYRGILVAGELFF. As DNA, the CDR3 is TGTGCCAGCAGTTATAGGGGGATATTGGTAGCCGGGGAGCTGTTTTTT.

This sequence joins TRBV7-2 and TRBJ1-5; TRBD1 matches 7 bases. This CDR3 contains 15 residues. Germline values: CDR1 SGHTA, CDR2 FQGNSA. V shed 0 bases, J shed 6 bases, and the junction held 5 bases outside the gene matches. The CDR3 here is CASSLALGGSQPQHF. The CDR3 region has the DNA TGTGCCAGCAGCTTAGCGCTAGGGGGCAGTCAGCCCCAGCATTTT.

J is TRBJ2-4 and V is TRBV4-1; 16 bases line up with TRBD2. The CDR3 contains 18 residues. V trimming: 4 bases; J trimming: 5 bases; junction bases outside the gene matches: 8. From germline, CDR1 is MGHRA and CDR2 YSYEKL. The CDR3 sequence: CASSPGTSGRARQNIQYF. In DNA form, the CDR3 reads TGCGCCAGCAGCCCCGGGACTAGCGGGAGGGCGAGGCAAAACATTCAGTACTTC.

This chain's CDR3 is CASSSARVKNTIYF. In DNA form, the CDR3 reads TGTGCCAGCAGCTCAGCGCGGGTGAAAAACACCATATATTTT. The chain combines TRBV7-2 with TRBJ1-3; D uncertain. Trimming shortened V by 4 bases and J by 6 bases, and 13 bases separated the two germline ends. Germline lookup yields CDR1 SGHTA and CDR2 FQGNSA. This CDR3 is 14 amino acids long.

The CDR3 DNA reads as TGTGCCAGCAGTTACTCCACGGATGGCTACACCTTC. Protein sequence: CASSYSTDGYTF. This chain joins TRBV6-6 and TRBJ1-2; D is unresolved. Germline CDR1 MNHNY, CDR2 SVGAGI (reference sequence). V gave up 0 bases and J gave up 6 bases, with 5 bases separating them. There are 12 residues in the CDR3.

The chain couples TRBV4-1 to TRBJ1-4; the D is unclear. This CDR3 contains 19 residues. CDR1 is MGHRA, CDR2 YSYEKL, per germline. Trimming stripped 0 bases from V and 0 bases from J, with 17 bases between. CDR3 loop: CASSQDRAGTGATNEKLFF. CDR3 coding DNA: TGCGCCAGCAGCCAAGATCGTGCGGGAACCGGAGCAACTAATGAAAAACTGTTTTTT.

The rearrangement uses TRBV15 and TRBJ2-7, with D possibly matching TRBD2 (5 bases). V was trimmed by 0 bases and J by 5 bases, leaving 8 bases between them. CDR3 length: 13 amino acids. The germline V gene has CDR1 LNHNV and CDR2 YYDKDF (reference sequence). DNA of the CDR3: TGTGCCACCAGCAGAGATCCGGGGAACGAGCAGTACGTC. Amino acids: CATSRDPGNEQYV.

The chain is built from TRBV11-2 and TRBJ2-3; D is undetermined. Trimming removed 1 base from V and 6 bases from J, with 5 bases in between. CDR3 length equals 12 residues. Germline CDR1 reads SGHAT; CDR2 reads FQNNGV. The CDR3 DNA is TGTGCCAGCAGCTTAGTCGGGGATACGCAGTATTTT. Residues: CASSLVGDTQYF.

The chain links TRBV2 to TRBJ2-5; 10 positions agree with TRBD2. Germline V lookup: CDR1 SNHLY, CDR2 FYNNEI. CDR3 length: 18 amino acids. The trim removed 8 bases at V and 4 bases at J, leaving 19 bases unmatched. This CDR3 is CASVTGTSVVLFGETQYF. CDR3 DNA sequence: TGTGCCAGCGTTACCGGGACTAGCGTAGTTTTGTTCGGAGAGACCCAGTACTTC.

The rearrangement links TRBV11-3 to TRBJ1-3; a weak D match, TRBD1 (6 bases). Trimming pared 1 base from V and 7 bases from J, leaving 8 bases between. The CDR3 sequence is 13 residues long. Germline values: CDR1 SGHNT, CDR2 YENEEA. CDR3 amino acids: CASSLGQANTIYF. CDR3 coding DNA: TGTGCCAGCAGCTTAGGACAGGCCAACACCATATATTTT. Looking up the rest from reference TRBV11-3 and TRBJ1-3 gives the full variable domain: EAGVVQSPRYKIIEKKQPVAFWCNPISGHNTLYWYLQNLGQGPELLIRYENEEAVDDSQLPKDRFSAERLKGVDSTLKIQPAELGDSAVYLCASSLGQANTIYFGEGSWLTVV.

This clone came up a few times. The chain employs TRBV18 and TRBJ2-1; tentative D call: TRBD2 (5 bases). Germline-derived CDR1 and CDR2 are KGHSH and LQKENI. The germline V and J ends were trimmed by 3 bases and 9 bases, with 9 bases remaining between them. CDR3 length equals 12 residues. DNA of the CDR3: TGTGCCAGCTCACCTATGGGGAGTGAGCAGTTCTTC. Encoded protein: CASSPMGSEQFF.

V usage is TRBV29-1 and J usage is TRBJ1-3; perhaps TRBD1 as D (5 bases). The CDR3 has 16 amino acids. The V gene lost 4 bases and the J gene lost 3 bases, with 19 bases spanning the gap. Germline V gene sequence: CDR1 SQVTM, CDR2 ANQGSEA. The CDR3 DNA is TGCAGCGTTGCTTTTGGTATGGGGCAGGGTGGAAACACCATATATTTT. This gives the protein CSVAFGMGQGGNTIYF.

The V call is TRBV18, the J call TRBJ2-5, with D possibly being TRBD1 (6 bases). CDR3 length equals 15 residues. CDR1 is KGHSH, CDR2 LQKENI, per germline. V was clipped by 6 bases and J by 4 bases, with 18 bases between them. DNA of the CDR3: TGTGCCAGCTCCCGTAATACAGGGAAGGGAGAGACCCAGTACTTC. Translating it yields CASSRNTGKGETQYF.

This clone was seen just once. The chain combines TRBV11-2 with TRBJ2-2; 7 bases match TRBD1. The length of the CDR3 is 16 residues. The ends lost 3 bases at V and 4 bases at J; junction bases unmatched: 8. Germline V lookup: CDR1 SGHAT, CDR2 FQNNGV. CDR3 sequence: CASSFRQGGGTGELFF. Here the CDR3 DNA reads TGTGCCAGCAGCTTTCGACAGGGTGGGGGCACCGGGGAGCTGTTTTTT.

V is TRBV11-2 and J is TRBJ2-3; 7 bases line up with TRBD1. Germline V gene data show CDR1 as SGHAT and CDR2 as FQNNGV. The CDR3 covers 14 residues. J lost 2 bases, V lost 8 bases, and 7 bases had no gene match. For the CDR3, the DNA is TGTGCCAGCCGCTCCGGGACAGCCACAGATACGCAGTATTTT. It encodes CASRSGTATDTQYF.

This clone was seen only once. The genes are TRBV11-2 and TRBJ2-7, with 9 bases fitting TRBD1. CDR1 SGHAT and CDR2 FQNNGV come from the germline V gene. The trim removed 4 bases at V and 1 base at J, leaving 8 bases unmatched. CDR3 size: 16 residues. The CDR3 here is CASSSVPGQGSYEQYV. In DNA form, the CDR3 reads TGTGCCAGCAGCTCCGTCCCGGGACAGGGTTCCTACGAGCAGTACGTC.

This rearrangement joins TRBV6-5 to TRBJ2-5; TRBD2 is a possible D gene (6 bases). This CDR3 has 14 residues. Germline CDR1 reads MNHEY; CDR2 reads SVGAGI. Deletions cut 5 bases from V and 0 bases from J, with 10 bases between. CDR3 residues: CASSIWGDQETQYF. CDR3 bases: TGTGCCAGCAGTATTTGGGGGGACCAAGAGACCCAGTACTTC.

This clone was counted at least ten times. The chain joins TRBV29-1 to TRBJ2-1; a weak D match, TRBD2 (6 bases). Between the trimmed V and J ends, which lost 3 bases and 0 bases, there was a span of 9 bases. This CDR3 has 14 amino acids. The germline CDR1 and CDR2 sequences are SQVTM and ANQGSEA. The CDR3 region has the DNA TGCAGCGTTGAGCGGGAAAGCTCCTACAATGAGCAGTTCTTC. It specifies CSVERESSYNEQFF.

Details on this clone: Other DNA sequences in this specimen translate into the identical CDR3. The chain recombines TRBV10-1 with TRBJ2-1, with D hard to call. The CDR3 consists of 12 residues. Germline-derived CDR1 and CDR2 are WNHNN and SYGVQD (reference sequence). V gave up 3 bases and J gave up 4 bases, with 4 bases separating them. In DNA, the CDR3 is TGCGCCAGCAGTGACTTGTACAATGAGCAGTTCTTC. Encoded protein: CASSDLYNEQFF.

The rearrangement links TRBV7-6 to TRBJ1-4; TRBD1 agrees at 7 bases. With V trimmed by 1 base and J by 6 bases, 5 bases remained unmatched. This CDR3 comprises 15 residues. Germline V gives CDR1 SGHVS, CDR2 FNYEAQ. CDR3 nucleotides: TGTGCCAGCAGCTTAGGGCGTCAGGGGGATGAAAAACTGTTTTTT. Protein sequence: CASSLGRQGDEKLFF.

The rearrangement uses TRBV19 and TRBJ1-6; D is ambiguous. Germline V gene data show CDR1 as LNHDA and CDR2 as SQIVND (reference sequence). V lost 0 bases and J 7 bases, leaving 13 bases between the germline ends. The CDR3 is 16 residues long. This CDR3 is CASSIESVNGNSPLHF. CDR3 nucleotide sequence: TGTGCCAGTAGTATAGAATCCGTCAACGGGAATTCACCCCTCCACTTT.